This T cell receptor beta chain stems from a study of glioma-infiltrating T cells. Whole-study findings and limits: Non-neoplastic patients had below-expected tissue-blood divergence, while all gliomas exceeded expectation.

Turning to this clonotype: The antigen is undetermined. Possible read error: a much larger clone is one base away.

This CDR3 is 14 amino acids long. Germline-derived CDR1 and CDR2 are SNHLY and FYNNEI. Deletions cut 10 bases from V and 5 bases from J, with 18 bases between. Amplification of TCR alpha and beta CDR3 regions from RNA used iRepertoire nested multiplex PCR. Tissue mRNA or PBMC total RNA, 100-400 ng, went into one-step reverse transcription and amplification. TCRdb used MiXCR to reprocess the multiplex PCR reads, holding one entry per CDR3 protein. The sample consists of about 130,000 distinct CDR3 sequences, approximately 24% of them appearing once. The sample consisted of glioma tissue, nonneoplastic brain tissue, or PBMCs (not recorded which). This chain connects TRBV2 to TRBJ2-1; D gene ambiguous. The sequence derives from a human donor with low-grade glioma or glioblastoma, undergoing nonglioma brain surgery, or in good health (not recorded which). The CDR3 is CATSREDEDNEQFF. CDR3 sequence (DNA): TGTGCCACCAGCAGAGAAGACGAGGACAATGAGCAGTTCTTC.